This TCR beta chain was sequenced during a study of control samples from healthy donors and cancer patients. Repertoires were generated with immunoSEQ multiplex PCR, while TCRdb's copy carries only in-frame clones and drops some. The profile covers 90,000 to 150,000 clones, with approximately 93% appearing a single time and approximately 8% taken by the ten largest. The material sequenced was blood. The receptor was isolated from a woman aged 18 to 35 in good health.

CDR3 coding DNA: TGTGCCAGCAGCCAAGGAGTCCCGGGGGCGAGCCCCGAAGCTTTCTTT. It encodes CASSQGVPGASPEAFF. V is TRBV4-2 and J is TRBJ1-1; maybe TRBD1 (6 bases). The V and J ends lost 1 base and 8 bases respectively, with 20 bases between them. The length of the CDR3 is 16 residues. CDR1 and CDR2 from the germline V gene are LGHNA and YNFKEQ.